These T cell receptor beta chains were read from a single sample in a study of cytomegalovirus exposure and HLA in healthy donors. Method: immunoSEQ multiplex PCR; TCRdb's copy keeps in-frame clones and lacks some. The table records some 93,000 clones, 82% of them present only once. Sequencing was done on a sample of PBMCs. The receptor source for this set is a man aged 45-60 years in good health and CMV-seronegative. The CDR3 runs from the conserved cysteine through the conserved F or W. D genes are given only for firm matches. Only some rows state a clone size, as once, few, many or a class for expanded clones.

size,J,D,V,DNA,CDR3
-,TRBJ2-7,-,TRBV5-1,TGCGCCAGCAGCTTAACAGGGACCCAGGGGGAGCAGTACTTC,CASSLTGTQGEQYF
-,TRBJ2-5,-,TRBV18,TGTGCCAGCTCACCACCGCAGGGGTCGGAGACCCAGTACTTC,CASSPPQGSETQYF
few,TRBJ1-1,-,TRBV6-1,TGTGCCAGCAGTGAATTCAAAGTTCGAGGGACTGAAGCTTTCTTT,CASSEFKVRGTEAFF
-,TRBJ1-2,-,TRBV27,TGTGCCAGCAGTCCACAGGCGGGACCACGCAACTATGGCTACACCTTC,CASSPQAGPRNYGYTF
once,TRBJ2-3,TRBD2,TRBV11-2,TGTGCCAGCAGCTTATTCCTAGCGGAGAGCACAGATACGCAGTATTTT,CASSLFLAESTDTQYF
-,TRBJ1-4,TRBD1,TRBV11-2,TGTGCCAGCAGCCCCCGGGACAGGGTGGGGGAAAAACTGTTTTTT,CASSPRDRVGEKLFF
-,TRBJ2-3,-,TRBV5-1,TGCGCCAGCAGCTTGGGACTGCTAGGGGGCACAGATACGCAGTATTTT,CASSLGLLGGTDTQYF
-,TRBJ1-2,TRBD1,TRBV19,TGTGCCAGTAGTAAAGACAGGGGGAACTATGGCTACACCTTC,CASSKDRGNYGYTF
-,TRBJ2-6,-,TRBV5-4,TGTGCCAGCAGCTTGCAGTCTGGGGCCAACGTCCTGACTTTC,CASSLQSGANVLTF
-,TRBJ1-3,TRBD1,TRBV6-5,TGTGCCAGCGGACAGGGATTAGCCTCTGGAAACACCATATATTTT,CASGQGLASGNTIYF
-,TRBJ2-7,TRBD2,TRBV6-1,TGTGCCAGCAGTGCCCGGGGGGGGGCCTACGAGCAGTACTTC,CASSARGGAYEQYF
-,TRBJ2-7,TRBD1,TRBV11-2,TGTGCCAGCAGCTCGATAAACCGGGACAGGGTGAAGAGGGAGTACTTC,CASSSINRDRVKREYF
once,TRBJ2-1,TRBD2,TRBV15,TGTGCCACCAGCAGAAGCGGGATTCCCTCCTACAATGAGCAGTTCTTC,CATSRSGIPSYNEQFF
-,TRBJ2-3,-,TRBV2,TGTGCCAGCAGTGGATCTAGTTTTGCGACAGATACGCAGTATTTT,CASSGSSFATDTQYF
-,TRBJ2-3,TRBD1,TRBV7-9,TGTGCCAGCAGCTTAGTCCCGGGACAGGCATTTAGCACAGATACGCAGTATTTT,CASSLVPGQAFSTDTQYF
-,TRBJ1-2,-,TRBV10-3,TGTGCCACCCGGATTGAGGGACAAGGGTTAAAGGGTGGCTACACCTTC,CATRIEGQGLKGGYTF
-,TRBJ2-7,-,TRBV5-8,TGTGCCAGCACCACCTACGAGCAGTACTTC,CASTTYEQYF
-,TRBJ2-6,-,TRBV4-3,TGCGCCAGCAGCCAAGAGCGTAGCGGAGGGAGAGCGGGGGCCAACGTCCTGACTTTC,CASSQERSGGRAGANVLTF
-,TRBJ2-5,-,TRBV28,TGTGCCAGCAGGGCACAGGGCCTACAAGAGACCCAGTACTTC,CASRAQGLQETQYF
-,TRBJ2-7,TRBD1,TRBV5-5,TGTGCCAGCAGCTGGACAGGGGGATCCTACGAGCAGTACTTC,CASSWTGGSYEQYF
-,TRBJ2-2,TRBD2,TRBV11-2,TGTGCCAGCAGCTTAGATCGTCGACTAGCGGGAGGGAGGACCGGGGAGCTGTTTTTT,CASSLDRRLAGGRTGELFF
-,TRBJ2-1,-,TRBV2,TGTGCCAGCAGGAACCTAGCCGGTGAGCAGTTCTTC,CASRNLAGEQFF
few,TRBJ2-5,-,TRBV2,TGTGCCAGCAGTATTGACTCCCAAGAGACCCAGTACTTC,CASSIDSQETQYF
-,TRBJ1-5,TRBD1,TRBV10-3,TGTGCCAGCGCGAAGGACAGGCCTGATAGCAATCAGCCCCAGCATTTT,CASAKDRPDSNQPQHF
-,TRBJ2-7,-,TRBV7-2,TGTGCCAGCAGCTTAGGCGGCGTAATTCCCCACTACGAGCAGTACTTC,CASSLGGVIPHYEQYF
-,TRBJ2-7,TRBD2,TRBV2,TGTGCCAGCAGTGCCCCTCTAGCGGGAGGGCCGGACGAGCAGTACTTC,CASSAPLAGGPDEQYF
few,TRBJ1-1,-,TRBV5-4,TGTGCCAGCAGCTTGTACGGGGGAGGGAACACTGAAGCTTTCTTT,CASSLYGGGNTEAFF
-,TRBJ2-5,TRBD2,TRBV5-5,TGTGCCAGCAGCACTAGCGATGAGACCCAGTACTTC,CASSTSDETQYF
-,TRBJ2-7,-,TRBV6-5,TGTGCCAGCAGTTACTCGACCACAGGTTCCTACGAGCAGTACTTC,CASSYSTTGSYEQYF
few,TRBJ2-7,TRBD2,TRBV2,TGTGCCAGCAGCGAAGCGGGAGTAGGGAACGAGCAGTACTTC,CASSEAGVGNEQYF
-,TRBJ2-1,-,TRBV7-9,TGTGCCAGCAGCTTAGAAGCCCTCAGAGGTCCGTTCTTC,CASSLEALRGPFF
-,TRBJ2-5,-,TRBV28,TGTGCCAGCAGTCCCGTAGGGGGGGCCGAAGAGACCCAGTACTTC,CASSPVGGAEETQYF
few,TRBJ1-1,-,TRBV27,TGTGCCAGCAGATCCGGGGGAGAATGGGACCTTGAAGCTTTCTTT,CASRSGGEWDLEAFF
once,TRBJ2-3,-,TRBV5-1,TGCGCCAGCAGCCCATCGGTAGATACGCAGTATTTT,CASSPSVDTQYF
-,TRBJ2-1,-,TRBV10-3,TGTGCCATCAGTACCACAGGGATAAGGGGACATGAGCAGTTCTTC,CAISTTGIRGHEQFF
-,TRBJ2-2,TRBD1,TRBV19,TGTGCCAGTAGGACCCCTCCAGCAGGGGGCGCGGGGACCGGGGAGCTGTTTTTT,CASRTPPAGGAGTGELFF
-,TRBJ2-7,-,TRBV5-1,TGCGCCAGCAGCATTCAGTCGGGGCGGGGAAGGGAGCAGTACTTC,CASSIQSGRGREQYF
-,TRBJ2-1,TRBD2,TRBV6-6,TGTGCCAGCAGCGGGGGGAGCGGGAGGGCCTCGAATGAGCAGTTCTTC,CASSGGSGRASNEQFF
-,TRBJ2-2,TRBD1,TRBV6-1,TGTGCCAGTGACAGGGGTAACACCGGGGAGCTGTTTTTT,CASDRGNTGELFF
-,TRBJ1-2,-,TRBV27,TGTGCCAGCAGATCCCGGGAGGAACACTATGGCTACACCTTC,CASRSREEHYGYTF
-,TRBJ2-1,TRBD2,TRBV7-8,TGTGCCAGCAGCCCCACGGGGGGACTAGCGGACAATGAGCAGTTCTTC,CASSPTGGLADNEQFF
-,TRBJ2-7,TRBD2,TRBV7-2,TGTGCCAGCAGCGGACGGACTAGCTCCTACGAGCAGTACTTC,CASSGRTSSYEQYF
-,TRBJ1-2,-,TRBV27,TGTGCCAGCAGTTTAATTCAGCAGGGTACTTACACCTTC,CASSLIQQGTYTF
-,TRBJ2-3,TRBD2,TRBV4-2,TGTGCCAGCAGCCAGGGACTAGCGGGTGGAAATACGCAGTATTTT,CASSQGLAGGNTQYF
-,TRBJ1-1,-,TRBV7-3,TGTGCCAGACGGGGGGAAATGAACACTGAAGCTTTCTTT,CARRGEMNTEAFF